This TCR beta chain originates from a study of a mutant IDH1 vaccine in newly diagnosed glioma. Study overall: Pretreatment consisted of radiotherapy, temozolomide, or both, with most receiving both.

In regard to this clone: No antigen is known for it.

Some clones are missing from TCRdb's copy, which holds only in-frame ones; the method was immunoSEQ multiplex PCR. The sample gives about 30,000 clones, about 80% of which show up once; roughly 15% is in the top ten. Per germline, CDR1 LNHDA and CDR2 SQIVND (reference sequence). Trimming took off 9 bases at V and 8 bases at J, with 14 bases between the two ends. The CDR3 extends over 11 amino acids. Time point meaning: week 35, safety follow-up. Vaccine doses each comprised 300 ug of mutant IDH1 20-mer peptide, with topical imiquimod. The sequence derives from a man between 25 and 39 years old with glioma. This rearrangement joins TRBV19 to TRBJ2-7, with D perhaps being TRBD1 or TRBD2 (6 bases each). Source: PBMCs, taken from a glioma patient whose treatment included an IDH1 peptide vaccine. DNA of the CDR3: TGTGCCAGCAGAGCTGGGGGGCAGCAGTACTTC. Encoded protein: CASRAGGQQYF.